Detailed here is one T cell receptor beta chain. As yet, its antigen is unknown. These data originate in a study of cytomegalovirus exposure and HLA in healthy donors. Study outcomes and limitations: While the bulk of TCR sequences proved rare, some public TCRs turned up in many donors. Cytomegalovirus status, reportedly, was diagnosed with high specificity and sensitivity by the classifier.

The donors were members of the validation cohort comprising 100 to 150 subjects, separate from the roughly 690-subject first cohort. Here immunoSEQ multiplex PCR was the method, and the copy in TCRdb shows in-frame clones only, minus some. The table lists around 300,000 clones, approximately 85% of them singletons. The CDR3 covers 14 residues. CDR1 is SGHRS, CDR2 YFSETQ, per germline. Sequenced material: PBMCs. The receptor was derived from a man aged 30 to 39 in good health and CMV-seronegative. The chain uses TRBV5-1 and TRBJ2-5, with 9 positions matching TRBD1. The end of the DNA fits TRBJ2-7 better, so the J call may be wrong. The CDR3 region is CASTSGTGSNEQYF. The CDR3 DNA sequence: TGCGCCAGCACCTCCGGGACAGGGAGCAACGAGCAGTACTTC.